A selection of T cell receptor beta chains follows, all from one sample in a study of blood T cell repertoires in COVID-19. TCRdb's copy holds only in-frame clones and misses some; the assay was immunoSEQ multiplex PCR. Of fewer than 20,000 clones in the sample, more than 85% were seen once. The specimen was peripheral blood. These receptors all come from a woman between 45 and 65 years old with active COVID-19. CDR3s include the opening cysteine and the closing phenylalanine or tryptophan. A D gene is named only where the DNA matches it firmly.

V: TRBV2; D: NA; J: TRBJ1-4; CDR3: CASSESGRGNEKLFF
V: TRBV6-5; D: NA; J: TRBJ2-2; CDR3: CASSYGSRNTGELFF
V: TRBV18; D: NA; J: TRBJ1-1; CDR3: CASSPAGINTEAFF
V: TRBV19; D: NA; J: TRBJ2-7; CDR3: CASSRGTVSYEQYF
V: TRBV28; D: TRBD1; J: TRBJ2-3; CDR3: CASSPGGALQTQYF
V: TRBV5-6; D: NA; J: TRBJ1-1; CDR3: CASSPDTSGDTEAFF
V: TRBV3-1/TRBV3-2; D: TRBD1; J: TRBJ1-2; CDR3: CASSQAQGATYGYTF
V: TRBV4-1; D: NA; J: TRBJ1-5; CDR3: CASSSPPQGRGLNQPQHF
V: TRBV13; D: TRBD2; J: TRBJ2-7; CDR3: CASRRISGKYEQYF
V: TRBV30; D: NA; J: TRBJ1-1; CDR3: CAWSFRRRITEAFF
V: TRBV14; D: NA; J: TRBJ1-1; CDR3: CASSQGRGRNTEAFF
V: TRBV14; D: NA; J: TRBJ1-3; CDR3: CASSQVEPSSSGNTIYF
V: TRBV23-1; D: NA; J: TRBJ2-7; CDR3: CASSQSRDSYEQYF
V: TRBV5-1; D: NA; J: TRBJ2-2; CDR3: CASSLAPTGANTGELFF
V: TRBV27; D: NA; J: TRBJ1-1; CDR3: CASSPPGDRTNTEAFF
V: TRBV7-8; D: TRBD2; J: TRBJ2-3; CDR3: CASSLEGTRSTQYF
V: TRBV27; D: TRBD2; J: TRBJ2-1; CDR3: CASRKEASGRGYNEQFF
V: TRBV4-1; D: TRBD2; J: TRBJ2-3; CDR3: CASSQDNLPGLAGAFYSDTQYF
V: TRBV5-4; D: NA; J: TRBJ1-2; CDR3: CASTLIGGGYGYTF
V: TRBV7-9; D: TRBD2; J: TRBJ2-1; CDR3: CASSFGTSGTLPSNEQFF
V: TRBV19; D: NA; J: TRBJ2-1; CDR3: CASSPRIDNEQFF
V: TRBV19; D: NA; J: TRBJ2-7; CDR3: CASSILGSSYEQYF
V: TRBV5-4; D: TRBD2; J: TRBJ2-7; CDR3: CASSFGAGVLLNTYEQYF
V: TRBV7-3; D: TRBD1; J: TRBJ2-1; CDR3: CASSKGQGSYNEQFF
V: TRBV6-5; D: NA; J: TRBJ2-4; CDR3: CASRNTRGIQYF
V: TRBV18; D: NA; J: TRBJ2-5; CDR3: CASSPARQDRETQYF
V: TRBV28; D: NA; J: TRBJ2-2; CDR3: CASSLLSTGELFF
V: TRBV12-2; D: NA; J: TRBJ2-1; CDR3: CASRPGGPGSLNEQFF
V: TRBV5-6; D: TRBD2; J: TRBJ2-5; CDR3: CASSFFGGSGETQYF
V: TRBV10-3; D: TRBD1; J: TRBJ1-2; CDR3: CAISESITTGGGYTF
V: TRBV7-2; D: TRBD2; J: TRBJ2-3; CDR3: CASRFGLAITDTQYF
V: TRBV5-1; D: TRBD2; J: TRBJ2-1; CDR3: CASSPGLAGFNEQFF
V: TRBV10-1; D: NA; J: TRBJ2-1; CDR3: CASSESASSYNEQFF
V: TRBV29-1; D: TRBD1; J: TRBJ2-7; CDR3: CSVGQGLFEQYF
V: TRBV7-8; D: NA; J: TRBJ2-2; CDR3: CASSPDTNTGELFF
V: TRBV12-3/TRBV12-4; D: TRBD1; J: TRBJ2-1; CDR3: CASSYRGPNEQFF
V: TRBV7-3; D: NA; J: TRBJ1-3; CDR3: CASSLSSGNTIYF
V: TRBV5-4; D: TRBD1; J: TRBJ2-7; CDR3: CASSSTGQPPYEQYF
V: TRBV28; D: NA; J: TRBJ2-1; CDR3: CASSSPGTYGNNEQFF
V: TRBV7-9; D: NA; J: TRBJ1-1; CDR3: CASSIQNTEAFF
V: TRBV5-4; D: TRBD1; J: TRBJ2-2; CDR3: CASSYRDRGSGELFF
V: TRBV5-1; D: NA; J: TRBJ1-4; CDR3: CASSFAGNNEKLFF
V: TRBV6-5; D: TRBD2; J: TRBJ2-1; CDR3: CASSRSGGNEQFF
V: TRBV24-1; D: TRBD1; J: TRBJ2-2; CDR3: CATSDPGTASNTGELFF
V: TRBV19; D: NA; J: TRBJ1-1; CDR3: CASSIPWGAEAFF
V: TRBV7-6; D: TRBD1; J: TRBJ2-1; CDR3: CASSPTGGASYNEQFF
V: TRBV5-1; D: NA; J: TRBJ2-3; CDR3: CASSLRGGGTDTQYF
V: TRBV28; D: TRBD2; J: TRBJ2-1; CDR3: CASRPASGAAYNEQFF
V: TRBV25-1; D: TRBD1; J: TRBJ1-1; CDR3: CASSEPQQGAGTEAFF
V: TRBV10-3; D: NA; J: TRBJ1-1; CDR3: CAISTVRGGLDTEAFF
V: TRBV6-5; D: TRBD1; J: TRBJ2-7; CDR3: CASTPGQRTYEQYF
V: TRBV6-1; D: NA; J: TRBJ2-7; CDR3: CASGDRLRSEQYF
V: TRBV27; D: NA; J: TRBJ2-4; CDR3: CASSSSHNPGSKNIQYF
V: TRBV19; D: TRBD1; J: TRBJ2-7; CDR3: CASSIRTGVSYEQYF
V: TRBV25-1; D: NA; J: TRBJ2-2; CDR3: CASAQGNTGELFF
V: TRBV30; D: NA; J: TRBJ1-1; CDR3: CASSRGVNTEAFF
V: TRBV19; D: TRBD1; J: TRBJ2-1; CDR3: CASSPGQGRYNEQFF
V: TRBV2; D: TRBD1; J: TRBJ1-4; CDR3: CASSELGQAEKLFF
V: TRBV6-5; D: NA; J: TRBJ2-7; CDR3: CAVETGFGAEQYF